These 18 T cell receptor beta chains originate from one sample sequenced in a study of shared clonotypes between healthy human individuals. CD45RO-negative cells were positively selected for CCR7, leaving out terminally differentiated effector memory CD45RA+ cells. Only in-frame clones appear in the TCRdb table, and some are missing; sequencing was by immunoSEQ multiplex PCR. This table has millions of clones, more than 85% appearing once. Sequenced: naive CD8+ T cells from PBMCs. Receptors originate from a young man in good health. Some clones in this sample may be carry-over from other donors' samples.

This clone was observed a few times. The rearrangement links TRBV7-9 to TRBJ1-2; possibly TRBD1 for D (5 bases). V was cut by 1 base and J by 8 bases, with 14 bases left in between. This CDR3 has 14 amino acids. Germline-derived CDR1 and CDR2 are SEHNR and FQNEAQ (reference sequence). The CDR3 loop reads CASSLDGAAFGYTF. In nucleotides, the CDR3 is TGTGCCAGCAGCTTAGATGGGGCGGCTTTCGGCTACACCTTC.

The genes are TRBV5-6 and TRBJ2-7; possibly TRBD1 for D (6 bases). The CDR3 sequence is 14 residues long. The V gene's germline CDR1 is SGHDT and CDR2 YYEEEE. The V end was cut by 2 bases, the J end by 2 bases, with 11 bases between. CDR3 sequence: CASSFGTKAYEQYF. As DNA, the CDR3 is TGTGCCAGCAGCTTTGGGACAAAAGCCTACGAGCAGTACTTC. The variable domain in full, with the rest retrieved from reference TRBV5-6 and TRBJ2-7, is DAGVTQSPTHLIKTRGQQVTLRCSPKSGHDTVSWYQQALGQGPQFIFQYYEEEERQRGNFPDRFSGHQFPNYSSELNVNALLLGDSALYLCASSFGTKAYEQYFGPGTRLTVT.

CDR3 residues: CASTKDRSNTEAFF. The CDR3 DNA follows: TGTGCCAGCACCAAGGACAGGTCGAACACTGAAGCTTTCTTT. The chain links TRBV6-5 to TRBJ1-1; 7 bases agree with TRBD1. The CDR3 contains 14 residues. Germline V gives CDR1 MNHEY, CDR2 SVGAGI. Unmatched junction bases numbered 6, after V lost 7 bases and J lost 1 base.

The V and J genes are TRBV7-9 and TRBJ2-2, with TRBD2 matching 10 bases. Germline CDR1 is SEHNR and CDR2 is FQNEAQ (reference sequence). V shed 4 bases and J 5 bases; nucleotides not matched to a gene: 7. The CDR3 extends over 16 amino acids. CDR3 sequence reads: CASSSLAGVITGELFF. As DNA, the CDR3 is TGTGCCAGCAGCTCCCTAGCGGGAGTGATTACCGGGGAGCTGTTTTTT. Variable domain in full (rest from reference TRBV7-9 and TRBJ2-2): DTGVSQNPRHKITKRGQNVTFRCDPISEHNRLYWYRQTLGQGPEFLTYFQNEAQLEKSRLLSDRFSAERPKGSFSTLEIQRTEQGDSAMYLCASSSLAGVITGELFFGEGSRLTVL.

This clone was seen once. CDR3 sequence (DNA): TGTGCCTGGAACTGGGCCGGGACAGGCACCTACGAGCAGTACTTC. Protein sequence: CAWNWAGTGTYEQYF. The V call is TRBV30, the J call TRBJ2-5; 8 positions agree with TRBD1. The last part of the DNA fits TRBJ2-7 better; the J call may be wrong. The CDR3 is 15 residues long. CDR1 is GTSNPN and CDR2 is SVGIG in the germline V gene (reference sequence).

V gene TRBV5-1 combines with J gene TRBJ1-1, with D perhaps matching TRBD1 (6 bases). Germline-derived CDR1 and CDR2 are SGHRS and YFSETQ. The V gene lost 0 bases and the J gene lost 2 bases, with 8 bases spanning the gap. The CDR3 spans 14 residues. CDR3 DNA sequence: TGCGCCAGCAGCTTGGCGGACAGTAACACTGAAGCTTTCTTT. Amino acids: CASSLADSNTEAFF. Based on the CDR3 plus reference TRBV5-1 and TRBJ1-1, the full variable domain is KAGVTQTPRYLIKTRGQQVTLSCSPISGHRSVSWYQQTPGQGLQFLFEYFSETQRNKGNFPGRFSGRQFSNSRSEMNVSTLELGDSALYLCASSLADSNTEAFFGQGTRLTVV.

The gene calls are TRBV9 and TRBJ2-1; 9 bases map to TRBD1. The J segment lost 5 bases and the V segment lost 4 bases, leaving 7 bases of the junction unmatched. The CDR3 contains 15 residues. Germline lookup yields CDR1 SGDLS and CDR2 YYNGEE. CDR3 coding DNA: TGTGCCAGCAGCCCGGGACAGGGAAGGAACAATGAGCAGTTCTTC. As protein: CASSPGQGRNNEQFF.

The chain links TRBV6-1 to TRBJ1-2; weak D call: TRBD1 (6 bases). With 1 base removed from V and 1 base from J, the gap between germline ends came to 13 bases. CDR1 and CDR2 from the germline V gene are MNHNS and SASEGT. The CDR3 totals 16 residues. CDR3 in amino acids: CASSEGVGGLNYGYTF. CDR3 nucleotides: TGTGCCAGCAGTGAAGGAGTCGGGGGCCTTAACTATGGCTACACCTTC.

The chain carries TRBV5-6 and TRBJ2-1, with TRBD2 identical over 9 bases. The trim removed 0 bases at V and 7 bases at J, leaving 8 bases unmatched. The CDR3 runs to 16 residues. Germline V lookup: CDR1 SGHDT, CDR2 YYEEEE. The CDR3 reads CASSLAAGGPSNEQFF. In DNA, the CDR3 is TGTGCCAGCAGCTTGGCGGCGGGAGGGCCCTCGAATGAGCAGTTCTTC.

This sequence joins TRBV9 and TRBJ2-1; 14 bases are shared with TRBD2. Germline V gene data show CDR1 as SGDLS and CDR2 as YYNGEE. This CDR3 is 17 amino acids long. The ends lost 0 bases at V and 6 bases at J; junction bases unmatched: 5. This CDR3 reads CASSVAGTSGSGNEQFF. Here the CDR3 DNA reads TGTGCCAGCAGCGTAGCTGGGACTAGCGGGAGCGGCAATGAGCAGTTCTTC. The variable domain in full, with the rest retrieved from reference TRBV9 and TRBJ2-1, is DSGVTQTPKHLITATGQRVTLRCSPRSGDLSVYWYQQSLDQGLQFLIQYYNGEERAKGNILERFSAQQFPDLHSELNLSSLELGDSALYFCASSVAGTSGSGNEQFFGPGTRLTVL.

The chain uses TRBV5-8 and TRBJ2-3, with 8 bases aligning to TRBD2. CDR1 is SGHTS and CDR2 is YDEGEE in the germline V gene. Trimming removed 1 base from V and 1 base from J; junction bases left unmatched: 2. This CDR3 has 15 amino acids. The CDR3 sequence: CASSLFGGGTDTQYF. The CDR3 nucleotides read TGTGCCAGCAGCTTGTTCGGGGGGGGCACAGATACGCAGTATTTT.

This clone was counted a single time. The V call is TRBV7-8, the J call TRBJ2-1; 8 bases agree with TRBD2. The CDR3 covers 16 residues. Trimming removed 5 bases from V and 8 bases from J; junction bases left unmatched: 14. Looked up from germline, CDR1 is SGHVS and CDR2 is FQNEAQ. The CDR3 here is CASSKLSGSLWDEQFF. CDR3 DNA sequence: TGTGCCAGCAGCAAGCTAAGCGGGAGTTTATGGGATGAGCAGTTCTTC.

Turning to this clone: This same CDR3 is encoded by further DNA sequences in the sample. The J gene is TRBJ2-1, the V gene TRBV27; TRBD2 matches 10 bases. The germline gives CDR1 MNHEY, CDR2 SMNVEV (reference sequence). V dropped 4 bases and J dropped 2; count of bases not matched to a gene: 2. This CDR3 spans 15 amino acids. As DNA, the CDR3 is TGTGCCAGCAGTTCCGGGACTAGCGCCTACAATGAGCAGTTCTTC. Encoded protein: CASSSGTSAYNEQFF.

The rearrangement links TRBV5-5 to TRBJ1-5; perhaps TRBD1 as D (5 bases). This CDR3 is 14 amino acids long. Germline V CDR1 and CDR2: SGHKS, YYEKEE (reference sequence). V was shortened by 0 bases and J by 7 bases, with 11 bases between the two germline ends. The CDR3 region has the DNA TGTGCCAGCAGCTTGGTCCAGGGATGGCAGCCCCAGCATTTT. This translates into CASSLVQGWQPQHF.

This clone was seen just once. The chain is built from TRBV28 and TRBJ2-7; D gene unclear. The germline V and J ends were trimmed by 3 bases and 3 bases, with 9 bases remaining between them. This CDR3 has 13 amino acids. CDR1 MDHEN and CDR2 SYDVKM come from the germline V gene. The CDR3 DNA reads as TGTGCCAGCAGTTTCGGCAGATACTACGAGCAGTACTTC. Translated, it gives CASSFGRYYEQYF. The full variable domain, with the rest looked up from reference TRBV28 and TRBJ2-7, is DVKVTQSSRYLVKRTGEKVFLECVQDMDHENMFWYRQDPGLGLRLIYFSYDVKMKEKGDIPEGYSVSREKKERFSLILESASTNQTSMYLCASSFGRYYEQYFGPGTRLTVT.

The table lists this clone with a few counts. The gene calls are TRBV28 and TRBJ2-1; TRBD2 matches at 7 bases. CDR3 length: 15 residues. The J segment lost 10 bases and the V segment lost 2 bases, leaving 11 bases of the junction unmatched. Germline loops: CDR1 MDHEN, CDR2 SYDVKM. This chain's CDR3 is CASSLMRETGYEQFF. The CDR3 DNA reads TGTGCCAGCAGTTTAATGCGGGAGACGGGATACGAGCAGTTCTTC.

This rearrangement joins TRBV6-6 to TRBJ1-2; 8 bases align to TRBD1. The ends lost 2 bases at V and 3 bases at J; junction bases unmatched: 5. Germline assignment: CDR1 MNHNY and CDR2 SVGAGI (reference sequence). This CDR3 contains 15 residues. CDR3 DNA sequence: TGTGCCAGCAGTTACCTCGGACAGGGAGACTATGGCTACACCTTC. Protein: CASSYLGQGDYGYTF.

The chain is built from TRBV29-1 and TRBJ1-2; the D gene is possibly TRBD1 (6 bases). From germline, CDR1 is SQVTM and CDR2 ANQGSEA. The CDR3 extends over 9 amino acids. The ends were cut back, 7 bases at V and 10 bases at J, with 10 bases in the middle. CDR3 nucleotide sequence: TGCAGCGAAGGGGGGGACTACACCTTC. It codes for CSEGGDYTF.